This is a list of T cell receptor beta chains from one sample in a study of T cell repertoires in cytomegalovirus infection. These receptors are not linked to any known antigen. TCRdb called the reads again in MiXCR, with one record for every CDR3 protein. The table shows 200,000 or so distinct CDR3 sequences, with about 40% occurring only once. The sample was CD8+ T cells from cultured PBMCs, taken from culture after CMV antigen stimulation. The receptors were sampled from a human donor in good health (CMV status not recorded). Some clones in this sample may be carry-over from other donors' samples. CDR3s include the opening cysteine and the closing phenylalanine or tryptophan.

V: TRBV12-3/TRBV12-4; CDR3: CASSLGTSGTQYF
V: TRBV15; CDR3: CATSRDRGVANSPLHF
V: TRBV10-3; CDR3: CAISVTQIKSTNYGYTF
V: TRBV7-8; CDR3: CASSLDDRTGPYNSPLHF
V: TRBV7-9; CDR3: CASSLASRATNEKLFF
V: TRBV5-6; CDR3: CASSWTGGFLKNIQYF
V: TRBV19; CDR3: CASSLDRGLGGNQPQHF
V: TRBV12-3/TRBV12-4; CDR3: CASSFSGGGYGYTF
V: TRBV6-6; CDR3: CASSYSGTSGRKYNEQFF
V: TRBV7-8; CDR3: CASSLVSGPSTDTQYF
V: TRBV24-1; CDR3: CATSPGPNTGELFF